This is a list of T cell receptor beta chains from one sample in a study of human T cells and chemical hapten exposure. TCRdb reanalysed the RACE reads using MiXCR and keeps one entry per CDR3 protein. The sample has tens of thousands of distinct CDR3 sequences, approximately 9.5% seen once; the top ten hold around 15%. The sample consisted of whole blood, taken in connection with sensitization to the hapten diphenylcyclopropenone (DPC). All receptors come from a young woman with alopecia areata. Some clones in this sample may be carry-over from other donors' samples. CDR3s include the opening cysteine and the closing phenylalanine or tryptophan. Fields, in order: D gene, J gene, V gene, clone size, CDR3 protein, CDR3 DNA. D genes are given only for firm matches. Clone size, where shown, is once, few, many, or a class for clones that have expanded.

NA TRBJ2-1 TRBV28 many CASLPGSGDEQFF TGTGCCAGCCTTCCCGGGAGTGGGGATGAGCAGTTCTTC
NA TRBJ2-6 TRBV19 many CASTESSGANVLTF TGTGCCAGTACTGAGAGCTCTGGGGCCAACGTCCTGACTTTC
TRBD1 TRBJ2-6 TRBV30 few CAWRGQGASGANVLTF TGTGCCTGGAGAGGACAGGGGGCTTCTGGGGCCAACGTCCTGACTTTC
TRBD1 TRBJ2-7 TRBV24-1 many CATSDSSGTGSLYEQYF TGTGCCACCAGTGACAGTTCCGGGACAGGGTCCCTTTACGAGCAGTACTTC
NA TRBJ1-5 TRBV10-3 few CATARGDEQPQHF TGTGCCACGGCGCGAGGGGACGAGCAGCCCCAGCATTTT
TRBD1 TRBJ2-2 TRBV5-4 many CASSFYPGQGQFF TGTGCCAGCAGTTTTTACCCGGGACAGGGCCAGTTTTTT
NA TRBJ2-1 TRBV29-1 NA CSALRQAEQFF TGCAGCGCCCTACGCCAGGCGGAGCAGTTCTTC
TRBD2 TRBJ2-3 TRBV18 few CASSPLITSGDQSTDTQYF TGTGCCAGCTCACCACTCATAACTAGCGGGGACCAGAGCACAGATACGCAGTATTTT
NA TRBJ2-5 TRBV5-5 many CASSSGGQQETQYF TGTGCCAGCAGCTCTGGTGGCCAGCAAGAGACCCAGTACTTC
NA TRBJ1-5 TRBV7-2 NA CASSLESTPDQPQHF TGTGCCAGCAGCTTAGAATCCACCCCGGACCAGCCCCAGCATTTT
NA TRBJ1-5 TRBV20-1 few CSAWAGVLGNQPQHF TGCAGTGCTTGGGCAGGAGTCTTGGGCAATCAGCCCCAGCATTTT
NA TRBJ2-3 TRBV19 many CASKGANTDTQYF TGTGCCAGTAAAGGAGCTAATACAGATACGCAGTATTTT
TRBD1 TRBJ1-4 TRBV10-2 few CASRARTGDINEKLFF TGCGCCAGCAGGGCGAGGACAGGTGATATAAATGAAAAACTGTTTTTT
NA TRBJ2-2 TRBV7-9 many CASSLERPAGGTGELFF TGTGCCAGCAGCTTAGAGAGACCCGCCGGGGGCACCGGGGAGCTGTTTTTT
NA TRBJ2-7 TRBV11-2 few CASSLAGGGYEQYF TGTGCCAGCAGCTTAGCAGGGGGGGGCTACGAGCAGTACTTC
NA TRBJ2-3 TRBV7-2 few CASQRGSTDTQYF TGTGCCAGTCAACGGGGTAGCACAGATACGCAGTATTTT
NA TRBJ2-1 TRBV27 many CASSVSISSYNEQFF TGTGCCAGCAGTGTCTCGATTAGCTCCTACAATGAGCAGTTCTTC
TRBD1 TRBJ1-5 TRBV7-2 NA CASSSDREQPQHF TGTGCCAGCAGCTCTGACAGGGAACAGCCCCAGCATTTT
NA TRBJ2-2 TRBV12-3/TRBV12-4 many CASSSGRTGELFF TGTGCCAGCAGTTCCGGCCGTACCGGGGAGCTGTTTTTT
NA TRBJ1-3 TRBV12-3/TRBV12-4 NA CASALGLGSGNTIYF TGTGCCAGCGCCTTAGGTTTGGGCTCTGGAAACACCATATATTTT
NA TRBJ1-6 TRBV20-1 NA CSATRQNNSPLHF TGCAGTGCTACGAGACAGAATAATTCACCCCTCCACTTT
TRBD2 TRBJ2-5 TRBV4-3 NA CASSQGLAQETQYF TGCGCCAGCAGCCAAGGACTAGCCCAAGAGACCCAGTACTTC
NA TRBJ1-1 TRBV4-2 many CASSQGSRNGGVNTEAFF TGTGCCAGCAGCCAAGGAAGCAGGAATGGAGGAGTCAACACTGAAGCTTTCTTT
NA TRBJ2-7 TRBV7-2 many CASSLWDIDYEQYF TGTGCCAGCAGCTTATGGGACATCGACTACGAGCAGTACTTC
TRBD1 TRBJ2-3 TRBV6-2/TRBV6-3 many CASRDGKRTGGPDTQYF TGTGCCAGCAGAGATGGCAAACGGACAGGGGGCCCAGATACGCAGTATTTT
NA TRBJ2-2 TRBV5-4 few CASSLGQATRGELFF TGTGCCAGCAGCTTGGGACAGGCCACCCGCGGGGAGCTGTTTTTT
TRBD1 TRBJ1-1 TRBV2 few CASSDQQGANTEAFF TGTGCCAGCAGTGATCAACAGGGGGCGAACACTGAAGCTTTCTTT
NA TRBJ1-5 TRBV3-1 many CASSQDSAYRRPQHF TGTGCCAGCAGCCAAGATAGTGCATACCGGCGGCCCCAGCATTTT
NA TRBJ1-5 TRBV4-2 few CASSQDGAPNQPQHF TGTGCCAGCAGCCAAGATGGGGCCCCCAATCAGCCCCAGCATTTT
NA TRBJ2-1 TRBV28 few CASTLTLWGTEQFF TGTGCCAGCACTCTAACCCTCTGGGGTACGGAGCAGTTCTTC
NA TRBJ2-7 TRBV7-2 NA CASSLIPGTYEQYF TGTGCCAGCAGCTTAATTCCTGGAACCTACGAGCAGTACTTC
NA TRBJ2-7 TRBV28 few CASSLPTRGYLGEQYF TGTGCCAGCAGTTTACCTACTCGGGGGTATCTTGGGGAGCAGTACTTC
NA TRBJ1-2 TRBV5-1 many CASSLATAGYTF TGCGCCAGCAGCTTGGCCACGGCTGGCTACACCTTC
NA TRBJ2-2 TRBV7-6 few CASSGEGVGTGELFF TGTGCCAGCAGCGGAGAAGGGGTGGGCACCGGGGAGCTGTTTTTT
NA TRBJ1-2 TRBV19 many CASNPDGALYGYTF TGTGCCAGTAACCCGGACGGGGCCCTCTATGGCTACACCTTC
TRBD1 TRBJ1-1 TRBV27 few CASSLSTGQAYMNTEAFF TGTGCCAGCAGTTTATCGACGGGACAGGCCTACATGAACACTGAAGCTTTCTTT
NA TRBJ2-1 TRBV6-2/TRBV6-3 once CASRGRGSPYEQFF TGTGCCAGCAGGGGAAGAGGAAGTCCCTATGAGCAGTTCTTC
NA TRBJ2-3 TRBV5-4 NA CASSPTVRDTQYF TGTGCCAGCAGCCCAACTGTCCGAGATACGCAGTATTTT
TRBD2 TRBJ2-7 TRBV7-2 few CASSLEGLAGDEQYF TGTGCCAGCAGCTTAGAGGGACTAGCGGGGGACGAGCAGTACTTC
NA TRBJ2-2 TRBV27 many CASSFAGELFF TGTGCCAGCAGTTTTGCCGGGGAGCTGTTTTTT
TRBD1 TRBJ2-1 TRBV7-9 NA CASSSRDRGNEQFF TGTGCCAGCAGCTCCCGGGACAGGGGGAATGAGCAGTTCTTC
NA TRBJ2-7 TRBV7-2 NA CASSVFGTWGSYEQYF TGTGCCAGCAGCGTTTTCGGGACTTGGGGCTCCTACGAGCAGTACTTC
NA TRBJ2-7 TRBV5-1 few CASSSISTYEQYF TGCGCCAGCAGCTCTATCAGTACCTACGAGCAGTACTTC
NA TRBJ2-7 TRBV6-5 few CASSYSTEYEQYF TGTGCCAGCAGTTACTCGACGGAATACGAGCAGTACTTC
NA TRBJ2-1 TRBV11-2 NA CASSPYIGDRNEQFF TGTGCCAGCAGCCCCTACATAGGGGATAGGAATGAGCAGTTCTTC
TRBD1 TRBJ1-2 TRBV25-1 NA CASSGRDRGAYGYTF TGTGCCAGCAGTGGCCGGGACAGGGGAGCCTATGGCTACACCTTC
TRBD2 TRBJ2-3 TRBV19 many CASSIGTSDADTQYF TGTGCCAGTAGTATCGGGACTAGCGACGCAGATACGCAGTATTTT
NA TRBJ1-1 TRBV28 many CASSFSLPEGDSEAFF TGTGCCAGCAGTTTCTCACTCCCGGAGGGCGACAGTGAAGCTTTCTTT
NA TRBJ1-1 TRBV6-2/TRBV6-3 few CASSKSTEAFF TGTGCCAGCAGCAAGTCCACTGAAGCTTTCTTT
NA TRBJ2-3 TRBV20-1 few CSARSLLGTQYF TGCAGTGCTAGGTCGCTCCTCGGTACGCAGTATTTT
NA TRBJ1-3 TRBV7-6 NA CASSLATPGLLLGNTIYF TGTGCCAGCAGCTTAGCAACACCGGGACTCCTGCTTGGAAACACCATATATTTT
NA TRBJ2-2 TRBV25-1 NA CASSVSGTGELFF TGTGCCAGCAGTGTTTCCGGCACCGGGGAGCTGTTTTTT
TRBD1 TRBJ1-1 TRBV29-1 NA CSGRQGNTEAFF TGCAGCGGAAGACAGGGGAACACTGAAGCTTTCTTT
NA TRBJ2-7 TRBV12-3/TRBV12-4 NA CASSLVGFQGEQYF TGTGCCAGCAGTTTAGTGGGATTCCAAGGGGAGCAGTACTTC
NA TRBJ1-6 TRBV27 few CASSLRGSNSPLHF TGTGCCAGCAGTTTAAGAGGGAGTAATTCACCCCTCCACTTT
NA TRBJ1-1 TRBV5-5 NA CASSPVLKVNTEAFF TGTGCCAGCAGCCCGGTTCTCAAGGTTAACACTGAAGCTTTCTTT
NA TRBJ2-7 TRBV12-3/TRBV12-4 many CASSFASDYEQYF TGTGCCAGCAGTTTCGCTAGCGACTACGAGCAGTACTTC
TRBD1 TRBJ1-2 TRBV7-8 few CASSLLAAGQGLSYGYTF TGTGCCAGCAGCTTACTGGCAGCGGGACAGGGCCTGAGCTATGGCTACACCTTC